This T cell receptor beta chain was documented in a study of response to subunit inactivated influenza vaccine. TCRdb processed the RT-PCR reads anew with MiXCR; each CDR3 protein has one entry. This sample carries 400,000 to 650,000 distinct CDR3 sequences, around 7.7% of them seen once, and the ten largest clones take around 13%. Germline V gives CDR1 LGHNA, CDR2 YNFKEQ. Unmatched junction bases numbered 14, after V lost 0 bases and J lost 8 bases. The CDR3 is 17 amino acids. The rearrangement uses TRBV4-2 and TRBJ1-2; 8 nucleotides match TRBD1. Here the sequenced sample was PBMCs from blood, taken around 25 months after vaccination. The source of this sequence is a man between 50 and 75 years old who received an inactivated influenza vaccine. The CDR3 bases are TGTGCCAGCAGCCAAGATTCTATGGCAGGGGGCCTACGGGGCTACACCTTC. As protein: CASSQDSMAGGLRGYTF.